This TCR beta chain was sequenced during a study of T cells expressing NK-cell markers. Study-level background: Among eight sequenced donors, seven carried HCMV seropositivity while one was seronegative.

Researchers built TCR beta cDNA using 5'RACE template switching with UMIs. From the 5' RACE reads, TCRdb lists one entry per CDR3 protein and no DNA. The sample data list 200,000 to 300,000 distinct CDR3 sequences. The CDR3 is 14 amino acids. About this clonotype: The target antigen is unknown.

Overall study findings and caveats: Whether expanded NKG2C+ T cell clones were HCMV specific stayed uncertain.

The rearrangement joins TRBV12-3 or TRBV12-4 to TRBJ1-4; there is no DNA to check the TCRdb D call of TRBD1. This receptor was taken from a man younger than 35 in good health. The sequencing sample was made of blood T cells: a sorted CD56 or NKG2C T cell subset, CD4+ or CD8+ T cells, or bulk PBMC T cells (not recorded which). The CDR3 loop is CASSFQGSNEKLFF.